The rows below give T cell receptor beta chains drawn from one sample of a study of blood T cell repertoires in COVID-19. The repertoire was sequenced with immunoSEQ multiplex PCR; TCRdb's copy has only in-frame clones and lacks some. The sample has some 72,000 clones; approximately 90% are singletons. The sequenced sample was peripheral blood. The receptors originated from a man between 45 and 60 years old with active COVID-19. CDR3s include the opening cysteine and the closing phenylalanine or tryptophan. The D gene is left open where the match is weak. Clone size is stated in some rows and not others, as once, few, many or a class when expanded.

V: TRBV19
size: once
D: TRBD1
J: TRBJ2-7
DNA: TGTGCCAGTGCCGACAGGGCCGCCTACGAGCAGTACTTC
CDR3: CASADRAAYEQYF

V: TRBV12-3/TRBV12-4
size: .
D: .
J: TRBJ1-1
DNA: TGTGCCACCAACCCCGGGTTGAACACTGAAGCTTTCTTT
CDR3: CATNPGLNTEAFF

V: TRBV18
size: .
D: TRBD2
J: TRBJ2-3
DNA: TGTGCCAGCTCACCTACCCGGGAGGAAACAGATACGCAGTATTTT
CDR3: CASSPTREETDTQYF

V: TRBV3-1/TRBV3-2
size: .
D: TRBD2
J: TRBJ2-7
DNA: TGTGCCAGCAGCCCGACTAGCGGCAAACGCTACGAGCAGTACTTC
CDR3: CASSPTSGKRYEQYF

V: TRBV29-1
size: .
D: .
J: TRBJ1-1
DNA: TGCAGCGTTGCGGGGGACGGTATAGGTGCTGAAGCTTTCTTT
CDR3: CSVAGDGIGAEAFF

V: TRBV19
size: .
D: TRBD1
J: TRBJ1-3
DNA: TGTGCCAGTAACAGGGGCGCTAACTCTGGAAACACCATATATTTT
CDR3: CASNRGANSGNTIYF

V: TRBV7-8
size: .
D: TRBD2
J: TRBJ2-5
DNA: TGTGCCAGCAGCCCTCTTGAGCGGGAGCCTTTACAGACCCAGTACTTC
CDR3: CASSPLEREPLQTQYF

V: TRBV9
size: .
D: TRBD2
J: TRBJ2-1
DNA: TGTGCCAGCAGCAGTGCTAGCGGGGCCGCATACAATGAGCAGTTCTTC
CDR3: CASSSASGAAYNEQFF

V: TRBV3-1/TRBV3-2
size: .
D: .
J: TRBJ2-7
DNA: TGTGCCAGCAGCCGGGGGGCGGGGGTTACCTACGAGCAGTACTTC
CDR3: CASSRGAGVTYEQYF

V: TRBV21-1
size: .
D: .
J: TRBJ2-5
DNA: .
CDR3: CASSKVGSGNQETQYF

V: TRBV6-2/TRBV6-3
size: few
D: .
J: TRBJ2-3
DNA: TGTGCCAGCAGTCAGGACTATCCCCCAGATACGCAGTATTTT
CDR3: CASSQDYPPDTQYF

V: TRBV12-2
size: once
D: .
J: TRBJ2-2
DNA: TGTGCAAGTCGCCTCCACGCACGGAGCCGACTAAACACCGGGGAGCTGTTTTTT
CDR3: CASRLHARSRLNTGELFF

V: TRBV11-2
size: .
D: .
J: TRBJ2-7
DNA: TGTGCCAGCAGCGCTATCTACGAGCAGTACTTC
CDR3: CASSAIYEQYF

V: TRBV15
size: .
D: .
J: TRBJ1-5
DNA: TGTGCCACCAGCAGAGATCCCGGACATACGATCCGCCAGCCCCAGCATTTT
CDR3: CATSRDPGHTIRQPQHF

V: TRBV6-5
size: .
D: .
J: TRBJ2-5
DNA: TGTGCCAGCAGTTCGGCGCAGACACTTCGGGGGACCCAGTACTTC
CDR3: CASSSAQTLRGTQYF

V: TRBV6-2/TRBV6-3
size: .
D: .
J: TRBJ1-1
DNA: TGTGCCAGCAGTTACCCCTCTGAAGCTTTCTTT
CDR3: CASSYPSEAFF

V: TRBV24-1
size: .
D: TRBD1
J: TRBJ1-5
DNA: TGTGCCACCGGGACAGGGGAGCGATATCAGCCCCAGCATTTT
CDR3: CATGTGERYQPQHF

V: TRBV11-2
size: .
D: TRBD2
J: TRBJ2-3
DNA: TGTGCCAGCACGCTAGCGGGGTTAAGCACAGATACGCAGTATTTT
CDR3: CASTLAGLSTDTQYF

V: TRBV4-3
size: .
D: TRBD2
J: TRBJ2-7
DNA: TGCGCCAGCAGCCAGCAGCGGGGGAGGTACGAGCAGTACTTC
CDR3: CASSQQRGRYEQYF

V: TRBV10-3
size: .
D: .
J: TRBJ2-7
DNA: TGTGCCCCGGGGGGCTTTTTTCCCTCCTACGAGCAGTACTTC
CDR3: CAPGGFFPSYEQYF

V: TRBV3-1/TRBV3-2
size: .
D: .
J: TRBJ2-3
DNA: TGTGCCAGCAGCCAAGAGGCGCGACAGGCGGGAGAGGCGCAGGATACGCAGTATTTT
CDR3: CASSQEARQAGEAQDTQYF

V: TRBV19
size: .
D: TRBD2
J: TRBJ2-1
DNA: TGTGCCAGTATCACCCCGGGACTAGCGGGAGATAAGCAGTTCTTC
CDR3: CASITPGLAGDKQFF

V: TRBV6-5
size: .
D: TRBD1
J: TRBJ2-5
DNA: TGTGCCAGCAGTCACCGGACAGGCCGGACCCAGTACTTC
CDR3: CASSHRTGRTQYF

V: TRBV6-2/TRBV6-3
size: .
D: .
J: TRBJ1-2
DNA: TGTGCCAGCAGTTCGAGTCTCTATGGCTACACCTTC
CDR3: CASSSSLYGYTF

V: TRBV28
size: .
D: TRBD2
J: TRBJ2-7
DNA: TGTGCCAGCAGTTTTGGGTTACTAGCGGGAGTTTCCTACGAGCAGTACTTC
CDR3: CASSFGLLAGVSYEQYF

V: TRBV5-6
size: .
D: TRBD1
J: TRBJ1-1
DNA: TGTGCCAGCAGCCGGAGGGACAGGGGGCCTGCAGCTTTCTTT
CDR3: CASSRRDRGPAAFF

V: TRBV28
size: .
D: TRBD1
J: TRBJ1-4
DNA: TGTGCCAGCAGTCCCCCGGGGACAGGGCCAGAAAAACTGTTTTTT
CDR3: CASSPPGTGPEKLFF

V: TRBV7-2
size: .
D: TRBD1
J: TRBJ2-1
DNA: TGTGCCAGCAGCTTAGCTTCGGGGGACAGGGGTCACTTAAGGTCGGGTGAGCAGTTCTTC
CDR3: CASSLASGDRGHLRSGEQFF

V: TRBV2
size: few
D: .
J: TRBJ2-7
DNA: TGTGCCAGCAGCATACAGGGGCGGGACTACGAGCAGTACTTC
CDR3: CASSIQGRDYEQYF

V: TRBV7-9
size: .
D: .
J: TRBJ1-1
DNA: TGTGCCAGCAGCTTAGTTCGGGGAGGTTCTGAAGCTTTCTTT
CDR3: CASSLVRGGSEAFF

V: TRBV6-6
size: .
D: .
J: TRBJ2-3
DNA: TGTGCCAGCAGTTTTAGTGGTACGCAGTATTTT
CDR3: CASSFSGTQYF

V: TRBV3-1/TRBV3-2
size: .
D: TRBD2
J: TRBJ2-1
DNA: TGTGCCAGCAGCCCCGGACTAGCCGGATGGTTATTCTTC
CDR3: CASSPGLAGWLFF

V: TRBV27
size: .
D: .
J: TRBJ1-2
DNA: TGTGCCAGCAGGTCTCGGGGGACCTATGGCTACACCTTC
CDR3: CASRSRGTYGYTF

V: TRBV6-2/TRBV6-3
size: .
D: .
J: TRBJ2-1
DNA: TGTGCCAGCAGTTACAACCCTACGTCGGGGGATGAGCAGTTCTTC
CDR3: CASSYNPTSGDEQFF

V: TRBV11-2
size: .
D: .
J: TRBJ1-2
DNA: TGTGCCAGCAGCTCAGGATCTAACTATGGCTACACCTTC
CDR3: CASSSGSNYGYTF

V: TRBV24-1
size: .
D: TRBD1
J: TRBJ2-3
DNA: TGTGCCACCAGGAAAGGGGACAGCTACACAGATACGCAGTATTTT
CDR3: CATRKGDSYTDTQYF

V: TRBV4-3
size: few
D: .
J: TRBJ1-6
DNA: TGCGCCAGCAGCCAAGATTACGAGGCCAACTATAATTCACCCCTCCACTTT
CDR3: CASSQDYEANYNSPLHF

V: TRBV27
size: .
D: .
J: TRBJ2-2
DNA: TGTGCCAGCAGTTTCTCAAAGGGGTGGAACACCGGGGAGCTGTTTTTT
CDR3: CASSFSKGWNTGELFF

V: TRBV11-2
size: .
D: .
J: TRBJ2-7
DNA: TGTGCCAGCAGCTTAATGGTTCGGGGAGACGAGCAGTACTTC
CDR3: CASSLMVRGDEQYF

V: TRBV5-1
size: .
D: TRBD1
J: TRBJ2-7
DNA: TGCGCCAGCAGTCCCCAGGGGGCCCCATACGAGCAGTACTTC
CDR3: CASSPQGAPYEQYF

V: TRBV2
size: few
D: .
J: TRBJ1-4
DNA: TGTGCCAGCAGGGTACAGGGTACGGGTGAAAAACTGTTTTTT
CDR3: CASRVQGTGEKLFF

V: TRBV2
size: .
D: .
J: TRBJ2-7
DNA: TGTGCCAGCAGTGAAGAATGGGCAGCCGAGCAGTACTTC
CDR3: CASSEEWAAEQYF

V: TRBV28
size: .
D: .
J: TRBJ2-2
DNA: TGTGCCAGCACCGACGGGGGGCGCGACACCGGGGAGCTGTTTTTT
CDR3: CASTDGGRDTGELFF

V: TRBV7-9
size: .
D: .
J: TRBJ1-6
DNA: TGTGCCAGCAGCTCGCATAGCCCCTCGGCGGGATCACCCCTCCACTTT
CDR3: CASSSHSPSAGSPLHF